This entry lists 14 T cell receptor beta chains sequenced from one sample in a study of blood T cell repertoires in COVID-19. The protocol was immunoSEQ multiplex PCR, while the TCRdb copy is restricted to in-frame clones and leaves out a portion. The sample lists around 100,000 clones; over 70% were seen once. The specimen sequenced was peripheral blood. The receptors shown here come from a human donor in a cohort sampled during active or convalescent COVID-19.

The V call is TRBV11-3, the J call TRBJ1-5, with a weak D call TRBD1 (5 bases). V was trimmed by 11 bases and J by 0 bases, leaving 11 bases between them. CDR3 size: 13 residues. In germline, CDR1 is SGHNT, CDR2 YENEEA. The CDR3 spells CARRDGSNQPQHF. In nucleotides, the CDR3 is TGTGCCCGGAGGGACGGTAGCAATCAGCCCCAGCATTTT.

The chain uses TRBV6-2 or TRBV6-3 and TRBJ1-2; D uncertain. CDR1 is MNHEY and CDR2 is SVGEGT in the germline V gene. Trimming stripped 3 bases from V and 8 bases from J, with 10 bases between. This CDR3 has 12 amino acids. In DNA, the CDR3 is TGTGCCAGCAGTTATCCCGTCCCGGGCTACACCTTC. It is translated as CASSYPVPGYTF.

The J gene is TRBJ1-1, the V gene TRBV9; D not certain. CDR3 size: 13 residues. Germline CDR1 and CDR2: SGDLS and YYNGEE. Trimming pared 4 bases from V and 1 base from J, leaving 8 bases between. The CDR3 protein is CASSPEQNTEAFF. CDR3 DNA sequence: TGTGCCAGCAGCCCCGAGCAGAACACTGAAGCTTTCTTT. Variable domain in full (rest from reference TRBV9 and TRBJ1-1): DSGVTQTPKHLITATGQRVTLRCSPRSGDLSVYWYQQSLDQGLQFLIQYYNGEERAKGNILERFSAQQFPDLHSELNLSSLELGDSALYFCASSPEQNTEAFFGQGTRLTVV.

This clone was counted only a few times. The rearrangement joins TRBV4-2 to TRBJ2-7, with 9 bases fitting TRBD1. V shed 0 bases, J shed 6 bases, and the junction held 9 bases outside the gene matches. The CDR3 is 16 amino acids. Looked up from germline, CDR1 is LGHNA and CDR2 is YNFKEQ. CDR3 amino acids: CASSQDQDRGTREQYF. CDR3 bases: TGTGCCAGCAGCCAAGATCAGGACAGGGGAACCCGCGAGCAGTACTTC.

The chain has TRBV29-1 and TRBJ1-5; the match to TRBD1 covers 9 bases. Unmatched junction bases numbered 5, after V lost 6 bases and J lost 5 bases. This CDR3 spans 13 amino acids. From germline, CDR1 is SQVTM and CDR2 ANQGSEA. This chain's CDR3 is CSVGQGGDQPQHF. The CDR3 DNA reads TGCAGCGTGGGACAGGGCGGTGATCAGCCCCAGCATTTT.

This chain joins TRBV6-5 and TRBJ2-3, with D possibly matching TRBD2 (5 bases). Germline V CDR1 and CDR2: MNHEY, SVGAGI. This CDR3 has 15 amino acids. The V gene lost 2 bases and the J gene lost 2 bases, with 11 bases spanning the gap. The CDR3 region is CASSYDPGITDTQYF. The CDR3 coding sequence is TGTGCCAGCAGTTACGATCCGGGGATCACAGATACGCAGTATTTT.

The chain employs TRBV6-2 or TRBV6-3 and TRBJ2-3, with TRBD2 matching over 8 bases. V was pared by 3 bases and J by 4 bases, with 6 bases of the junction left unmatched. The germline V gene has CDR1 MNHEY and CDR2 SVGEGT. The CDR3 sequence is 15 residues long. The CDR3, as DNA: TGTGCCAGCAGTTATCTGGGACTAGAGTCAGATACGCAGTATTTT. It yields the protein CASSYLGLESDTQYF.

This chain links TRBV19 with TRBJ2-1; D remains ambiguous. V was shortened by 6 bases and J by 3 bases, with 15 bases between the two germline ends. Germline V gene sequence: CDR1 LNHDA, CDR2 SQIVND (reference sequence). The CDR3 is made up of 15 amino acids. The CDR3 bases are TGTGCCAGTAGCCCCAGGTATCCCCTCTACAATGAGCAGTTCTTC. It translates to CASSPRYPLYNEQFF.

This clone has just a few counts. The chain joins TRBV2 to TRBJ2-2; 7 bases map to TRBD2. CDR1 is SNHLY and CDR2 is FYNNEI in the germline V gene. The CDR3 runs 14 residues. V was clipped by 6 bases and J by 5 bases; unmatched bases: 6. This CDR3 reads CASRKGGETGELFF. CDR3 sequence (DNA): TGTGCCAGCAGGAAGGGAGGGGAGACCGGGGAGCTGTTTTTT.

This chain joins TRBV11-2 and TRBJ1-3; D is possibly TRBD1 (5 bases). V lost 3 bases, J lost 7 bases, and 13 bases lay in between. CDR1 is SGHAT and CDR2 is FQNNGV in the germline V gene. The CDR3 runs 14 residues. The CDR3 DNA is TGTGCCAGCAGCTTGTACCAGGGTGTTAACACCATATATTTT. It translates to CASSLYQGVNTIYF.

The V and J genes are TRBV5-1 and TRBJ2-1; a weak D match, TRBD1 (6 bases). Germline V gene lookup returns CDR1 SGHRS and CDR2 YFSETQ. V was shortened by 5 bases and J by 6 bases, with 12 bases between the two germline ends. The CDR3 has 13 residues. CDR3 bases: TGCGCCAGCAGAGGGGGTGGGCTCAATGAGCAGTTCTTC. It encodes CASRGGGLNEQFF. Looking up the rest from reference TRBV5-1 and TRBJ2-1 gives the full variable domain: KAGVTQTPRYLIKTRGQQVTLSCSPISGHRSVSWYQQTPGQGLQFLFEYFSETQRNKGNFPGRFSGRQFSNSRSEMNVSTLELGDSALYLCASRGGGLNEQFFGPGTRLTVL.

This clone came up a few times. A read error is likely here: a far larger clone is one base away. The chain uses TRBV4-1 and TRBJ2-3; 8 bases map to TRBD2. There are 14 residues in the CDR3. Looked up from germline, CDR1 is MGHRA and CDR2 is YSYEKL. The CDR3 nucleotides are TGCCCCAGCAGCCGAGCGGGGGGCACAGATACGCAGTATTTT. Its translation: CPSSRAGGTDTQYF.

The V gene is TRBV6-2 or TRBV6-3, the J gene TRBJ2-3, with 10 bases lining up with TRBD2. Trimming removed 4 bases from V and 2 bases from J; junction bases left unmatched: 15. Looked up from germline, CDR1 is MNHEY and CDR2 is SVGEGT. The CDR3 has 19 amino acids. The CDR3 bases are TGTGCCAGCAGTTCGACAAGTAGCGGGGGGCTCTCGCTCACAGATACGCAGTATTTT. Its translation is CASSSTSSGGLSLTDTQYF.

This chain uses TRBV19 with TRBJ1-5; 7 nucleotides align to TRBD1. The CDR3 sequence is 17 residues long. After removal of 5 bases from V and 1 base from J, the junction contained 11 bases not matched to a gene. Germline loops: CDR1 LNHDA, CDR2 SQIVND (reference sequence). CDR3 residues: CASSDRQGKVSNQPQHF. CDR3 coding DNA: TGTGCCAGTAGTGATCGACAGGGAAAAGTGAGCAATCAGCCCCAGCATTTT.